This T cell receptor beta chain was retrieved from a study of PD-L1 blockade in urothelial cancer. As for the study in general: The study recovered a median of about 140,000 T cells per blood sample.

Measured with immunoSEQ multiplex PCR; TCRdb has only the in-frame clones, and not every one. This repertoire shows around 130,000 clones, roughly 80% found once; its top ten account for roughly 3.5%. The time point was: pretreatment peripheral blood. Each patient gave between 1 and 8 samples, pretreatment and on-treatment. Material: PBMCs, obtained around atezolizumab (anti-PD-L1) treatment. The TCR comes from a man aged 50-60 years with urothelial cancer.

The CDR3 DNA reads TGTGCCAGCTCACCCGCGAGCCCAGATACGCAGTATTTT. This translates into CASSPASPDTQYF. The chain carries TRBV18 and TRBJ2-3; D not certain. The CDR3 totals 13 residues. The germline gives CDR1 KGHSH, CDR2 LQKENI. V lost 3 bases and J 4 bases, leaving 8 bases between the germline ends.